The rows below give T cell receptor beta chains drawn from one sample of a study of OX40 agonist ivuxolimab in advanced cancers. Clones were read by immunoSEQ multiplex PCR, and TCRdb kept only the in-frame ones, dropping some. The sample shows 74,000 or so clones, about 85% of them seen only once. The sample was CD4+ or CD8+ T cells sorted from blood, taken in a trial of the OX40 agonist ivuxolimab. These TCRs come from an adult with an advanced solid tumor such as melanoma, head and neck, liver or kidney cancer. The CDR3 runs from the conserved cysteine through the conserved F or W. The D gene is left open where the match is weak. Clone size is given for some rows only: seen once, a few or many times, or a class if the clone is expanded.

d_call | clone_size | j_call | v_call | cdr3_aa | cdr3_nt
- | - | TRBJ2-1 | TRBV9 | CASSGWSLNEQFF | TGTGCCAGCAGCGGGTGGTCCCTCAATGAGCAGTTCTTC
TRBD2 | - | TRBJ2-5 | TRBV28 | CASSPISGNQETQYF | TGTGCCAGCAGCCCTATTAGCGGGAACCAAGAGACCCAGTACTTC
- | - | TRBJ2-6 | TRBV5-1 | CASTLVSGANVLTF | TGCGCCAGCACTCTGGTCTCTGGGGCCAACGTCCTGACTTTC
TRBD1 | - | TRBJ1-1 | TRBV25-1 | CASSGDRGRMDTEAFF | TGTGCCAGCAGTGGTGACAGGGGGCGCATGGACACTGAAGCTTTCTTT
- | - | TRBJ1-5 | TRBV19 | CASSQQDNQPQHF | TGTGCCAGTAGTCAACAGGACAATCAGCCCCAGCATTTT
- | - | TRBJ1-2 | TRBV7-9 | CASSLDPEGYGYTF | TGTGCCAGCAGCTTAGATCCGGAGGGCTATGGCTACACCTTC
- | - | TRBJ2-2 | TRBV27 | CASKGGFAGELFF | TGTGCCAGCAAAGGGGGGTTCGCCGGGGAGCTGTTTTTT
- | - | TRBJ2-2 | TRBV7-2 | CASSFDTGLTGELFF | TGTGCCAGCAGCTTCGATACAGGGCTTACCGGGGAGCTGTTTTTT
TRBD2 | - | TRBJ2-1 | TRBV2 | CASSLGLDHEQFF | TGTGCCAGCAGTTTAGGACTAGACCATGAGCAGTTCTTC
TRBD1 | - | TRBJ1-4 | TRBV25-1 | CASSDGTGFIDEKLFF | TGTGCCAGCAGCGACGGGACAGGGTTTATAGATGAAAAACTGTTTTTT
- | - | TRBJ1-5 | TRBV16 | CASSQWGQGIDQPQHF | TGTGCCAGCAGCCAATGGGGGCAGGGTATAGATCAGCCCCAGCATTTT
TRBD1 | - | TRBJ2-7 | TRBV6-6 | CATGTGTGDDEQYF | TGTGCCACCGGAACCGGGACAGGGGACGACGAGCAGTACTTC
TRBD1 | - | TRBJ2-3 | TRBV29-1 | CSVEGTGESDTQYF | TGCAGCGTTGAAGGGACAGGGGAATCCGATACGCAGTATTTT
TRBD2 | - | TRBJ2-5 | TRBV11-1 | CASSITSGSWGETQYF | TGTGCCAGCAGCATCACTAGCGGGAGCTGGGGAGAGACCCAGTACTTC
TRBD1 | - | TRBJ2-7 | TRBV18 | CASSAVTGVGEQYF | TGTGCCAGCTCAGCCGTCACAGGGGTCGGCGAGCAGTACTTC
- | few | TRBJ2-7 | TRBV2 | CASGSGGPYEQYF | TGTGCCAGCGGATCCGGGGGACCCTACGAGCAGTACTTC
TRBD2 | - | TRBJ2-3 | TRBV10-3 | CAILAEFSTDTQYF | TGTGCCATACTAGCGGAGTTTAGCACAGATACGCAGTATTTT
TRBD2 | - | TRBJ2-5 | TRBV30 | CACPKTSGGGTQYF | TGTGCCTGTCCGAAGACTAGCGGGGGAGGGACCCAGTACTTC
- | - | TRBJ1-4 | TRBV5-1 | CASSLGGQGEKLFF | TGCGCCAGCAGCTTGGGAGGGCAGGGCGAAAAACTGTTTTTT
TRBD2 | - | TRBJ2-5 | TRBV30 | CAWTYGGSETQYF | TGTGCCTGGACCTACGGGGGGAGTGAGACCCAGTACTTC
- | - | TRBJ1-2 | TRBV5-1 | CASSFLQDGNYGYTF | TGCGCCAGCAGCTTTCTACAGGATGGGAACTATGGCTACACCTTC
- | - | TRBJ1-3 | TRBV21-1 | CASSKARVCHGNTIYF | TGTGCCAGCAGCAAAGCCAGGGTTTGTCATGGAAACACCATATATTTT
- | once | TRBJ1-1 | TRBV7-2 | CASSLGRGNTEAFF | TGTGCCAGCAGCTTAGGACGAGGGAACACTGAAGCTTTCTTT
- | - | TRBJ2-3 | TRBV18 | CASSPEGSDTQYF | TGTGCCAGCTCACCCGAGGGGTCAGATACGCAGTATTTT
- | - | TRBJ2-2 | TRBV5-6 | CASSLVGGAYTGELFF | TGTGCCAGCAGCTTGGTCGGCGGGGCCTACACCGGGGAGCTGTTTTTT
- | - | TRBJ2-2 | TRBV6-5 | CASSYSHTGELFF | TGTGCCAGCAGTTACTCCCATACCGGGGAGCTGTTTTTT
- | - | TRBJ1-1 | TRBV10-2 | CASSESTQGLNTEAFF | TGCGCCAGCAGTGAGTCGACTCAGGGGCTGAACACTGAAGCTTTCTTT
TRBD2 | - | TRBJ2-1 | TRBV7-9 | CASSLVTGGPDEQFF | TGTGCCAGCAGCCTCGTGACGGGAGGGCCGGATGAGCAGTTCTTC
- | - | TRBJ2-3 | TRBV2 | CASGGEGSTDTQYF | TGTGCCAGCGGGGGTGAGGGTAGCACAGATACGCAGTATTTT
- | - | TRBJ1-2 | TRBV6-1 | CASTSGYGYTF | TGTGCCAGCACCTCGGGGTACGGCTACACCTTC
TRBD1 | - | TRBJ1-5 | TRBV19 | CASARGQGGHQPQHF | TGTGCCAGTGCGCGGGGTCAGGGGGGCCATCAGCCCCAGCATTTT
- | - | TRBJ1-4 | TRBV5-1 | CASSFRGTNEKLFF | TGCGCCAGCAGCTTTCGGGGAACTAATGAAAAACTGTTTTTT
- | - | TRBJ1-5 | TRBV30 | CAWSRNQPQHF | TGTGCCTGGAGTCGGAATCAGCCCCAGCATTTT
- | - | TRBJ2-1 | TRBV10-1 | CASSAAGFHNEQFF | TGCGCCAGCAGTGCGGCAGGGTTCCACAATGAGCAGTTCTTC
- | - | TRBJ2-3 | TRBV2 | CASSPDSIVVTDTQYF | TGTGCCAGCAGTCCGGACAGCATCGTGGTAACAGATACGCAGTATTTT
TRBD1 | - | TRBJ1-3 | TRBV28 | CASHRGGGNTIYF | TGTGCCAGCCACAGGGGGGGAGGAAACACCATATATTTT